This section outlines one TCR beta chain sequence together with its context. The sample comes from a study of blood T cell repertoires in COVID-19. Study context: The United States, Italy and Spain supplied acute and convalescent COVID-19 samples. Sources were T cells, B-cell-depleted T cells, or PBMCs; the material itself was cDNA or gDNA.

Methods used by the authors: Reference gene primer amplification gave nucleated cell count estimates. Here immunoSEQ multiplex PCR was the method, and the copy in TCRdb shows in-frame clones only, minus some. Clonal size and the V and J genes are those of that table, whereas D and trimming came from the DNA. The sample lists some 77,000 clones, roughly 90% occurring once. The germline V gene has CDR1 LGHDT and CDR2 YNNKEL (reference sequence). The CDR3 covers 15 residues. V was shortened by 3 bases and J by 4 bases, with 15 bases between the two germline ends. This chain uses TRBV3-1 (or the pseudogene TRBV3-2) with TRBJ1-1; D uncertain. Sequenced sample: peripheral blood. The source of this sequence is an elderly woman with active or convalescent COVID-19. CDR3 loop: CASSHRSRVGTEAFF. For the CDR3, the DNA is TGTGCCAGCAGCCACCGGAGCCGAGTGGGCACTGAAGCTTTCTTT.